Listed here is a single T cell receptor (beta chain). This entry is derived from a study of blood T cell repertoires in COVID-19. Study details: Spain, Italy and the United States supplied samples that represented acute and convalescent COVID-19. T cells, B-cell-depleted T cells, or PBMCs supplied cDNA or gDNA.

Method: immunoSEQ multiplex PCR; TCRdb's copy keeps in-frame clones and lacks some. The sample carries about 150,000 clones, 80% recorded once. The clonotype was recovered from a woman aged 45-60 years with acute or convalescent COVID-19. The source material was peripheral blood.

CDR3 sequence: CASSVDPERTAWNTEAFF. The CDR3 DNA reads as TGTGCCAGCAGCGTAGATCCAGAAAGAACAGCCTGGAACACTGAAGCTTTCTTT. This chain connects TRBV9 to TRBJ1-1; no definite D call. V was shortened by 0 bases and J by 1 base, with 19 bases between the two germline ends. CDR1 SGDLS and CDR2 YYNGEE come from the germline V gene. This CDR3 has 18 residues.